What follows are 15 T cell receptor beta chains derived from one specimen sequenced in a study of T-cell memory formation after mild COVID-19. TCRdb fed the 5' RACE reads into MiXCR, producing one record per CDR3 protein. Of over 70,000 distinct CDR3 sequences listed, about 12% were seen once; the top ten hold about 28%. Sequencing used PBMCs or a T cell subset sorted from them (not recorded which). The receptors were gathered from an adult woman who had mild COVID-19 (a few samples of this study predate the infection). Cell type and time point are not known.

This clonotype turned up a few times. The J gene is TRBJ2-7, the V gene TRBV7-2; D is tentatively TRBD1 or TRBD2 (5 bases each). CDR1 SGHTA and CDR2 FQGNSA come from the germline V gene. V dropped 5 bases and J dropped 1 base, with 15 bases sitting between them. The CDR3 totals 15 residues. CDR3 loop: CASSAPLRESYEQYF. The CDR3, as DNA: TGTGCCAGCAGCGCACCACTCAGGGAGTCCTACGAGCAGTACTTC.

This clonotype was picked up a small number of times. The chain has TRBV4-1 and TRBJ2-7; a possible D gene is TRBD2 (6 bases). The CDR3 loop spans 15 amino acids. CDR1 and CDR2 from the germline V gene are MGHRA and YSYEKL. The germline V and J ends were trimmed by 3 bases and 1 base, with 13 bases remaining between them. CDR3 region: CASSQSRDLSYEQYF. In nucleotides, the CDR3 is TGCGCCAGCAGCCAGTCCCGGGACTTGTCCTACGAGCAGTACTTC.

There are a few counts of this clonotype. The rearrangement joins TRBV5-6 to TRBJ2-1; weak D call: TRBD1 (6 bases). The CDR3 length is 14 residues. Germline V gives CDR1 SGHDT, CDR2 YYEEEE. V lost 7 bases to trimming and J lost 2 bases, with 13 bases between them. The CDR3 DNA follows: TGTGCCAGCTCGACAGGAGAACCCTACAATGAGCAGTTCTTC. It encodes CASSTGEPYNEQFF.

V and J are TRBV4-3 and TRBJ1-1; D is ambiguous. The CDR3 totals 13 residues. Germline CDR1 is LGHNA and CDR2 is YSLEER. V was cut by 0 bases and J by 9 bases, with 11 bases left in between. The CDR3 region has the DNA TGCGCCAGCAGCCAAGATCGGCCTTCTCAAGCTTTCTTT. Amino acid sequence: CASSQDRPSQAFF.

The V call is TRBV9, the J call TRBJ2-7, with D possibly being TRBD1 (5 bases). The CDR3 contains 14 residues. V gave up 0 bases and J gave up 2 bases, with 9 bases separating them. CDR1 and CDR2 from the germline V gene are SGDLS and YYNGEE. The CDR3 coding sequence is TGTGCCAGCAGCGTAGGCCTAGGGGCCTACGAGCAGTACTTC. This encodes CASSVGLGAYEQYF.

This clonotype occurred a few times. The CDR3 nucleotides are TGCAGTGCTAGAGAAGGGGCTGATAACAATGAGCAGTTCTTC. It encodes CSAREGADNNEQFF. The chain couples TRBV20-1 to TRBJ2-1, with a possible D match to TRBD1 (5 bases). Germline CDR1 reads DFQATT; CDR2 reads SNEGSKA (reference sequence). The CDR3 totals 14 residues. V was pared by 0 bases and J by 5 bases, with 11 bases between.

The chain has TRBV15 and TRBJ2-5; D is uncertain. The length of the CDR3 is 16 residues. V lost 0 bases, J lost 2 bases, and 13 bases lay in between. CDR1 and CDR2 from the germline V gene are LNHNV and YYDKDF (reference sequence). CDR3 DNA: TGTGCCACCAGCAGAGATTTGGCAGATTTACAAGAGACCCAGTACTTC. This gives the protein CATSRDLADLQETQYF.

The rearrangement links TRBV7-8 to TRBJ2-3, with TRBD2 matching over 7 bases. The CDR3 sequence is 15 residues long. Germline V lookup: CDR1 SGHVS, CDR2 FQNEAQ. V trimming: 7 bases; J trimming: 4 bases; junction bases outside the gene matches: 11. CDR3 region: CASNLEGGPADTQYF. The CDR3, as DNA: TGTGCCAGCAATCTAGAGGGAGGGCCCGCAGATACGCAGTATTTT.

CDR3 protein: CASSQRSTQSSGNTIYF. As DNA, the CDR3 is TGCGCCAGCAGCCAACGGTCGACCCAGAGCTCTGGAAACACCATATATTTT. The chain uses TRBV4-1 and TRBJ1-3; D is undetermined. The CDR3 is 17 amino acids. V was trimmed by 2 bases and J by 0 bases, leaving 14 bases between them. Germline loops: CDR1 MGHRA, CDR2 YSYEKL.

This clonotype showed up just a few times. The chain combines TRBV27 with TRBJ2-3; possibly TRBD1 for D (6 bases). Trimming removed 1 base at V and 1 base at J, with 6 bases between. CDR1 and CDR2 (germline): MNHEY, SMNVEV (reference sequence). The CDR3 runs to 14 residues. Here the CDR3 DNA reads TGTGCCAGCAGTTTATACAGGGGCACAGATACGCAGTATTTT. Translation gives CASSLYRGTDTQYF.

Only a few counts were recorded for this clonotype. The chain uses TRBV4-1 and TRBJ2-7, with D possibly TRBD1 on 6 matching bases. CDR3 length equals 15 residues. V dropped 1 base and J dropped 4 bases, with 14 bases sitting between them. Germline CDR1 and CDR2: MGHRA and YSYEKL. The CDR3 region has the DNA TGCGCCAGCAGCCAAGGGCGAGACAGGACGTACGAGCAGTACTTC. Amino acid sequence: CASSQGRDRTYEQYF.

This clonotype was seen a handful of times. The V and J genes are TRBV29-1 and TRBJ2-1, with TRBD2 matching over 12 bases. Per germline, CDR1 SQVTM and CDR2 ANQGSEA. V was pared by 1 base and J by 5 bases, with 6 bases of the junction left unmatched. CDR3 size: 16 residues. CDR3 DNA sequence: TGCAGCGTTGAAGGGTCACTAGCGGGAGGTCACAATGAGCAGTTCTTC. Protein: CSVEGSLAGGHNEQFF.

This clonotype was found a few times. The J gene is TRBJ2-3, the V gene TRBV6-1, with 10 bases matching TRBD2. Germline values: CDR1 MNHNS, CDR2 SASEGT. The CDR3 runs to 15 residues. The V and J ends lost 2 bases and 2 bases, in that order; junction bases with no gene match: 1. CDR3: CASSETSGVTDTQYF. CDR3 nucleotide sequence: TGTGCCAGCAGTGAAACTAGCGGGGTCACAGATACGCAGTATTTT.

The chain couples TRBV30 to TRBJ1-5, with D perhaps TRBD1 (5 bases). The V gene's germline CDR1 is GTSNPN and CDR2 SVGIG (reference sequence). V was cut by 1 base and J by 6 bases, with 10 bases left in between. There are 13 residues in the CDR3. CDR3: CAWSGQRGQPQHF. The CDR3 region has the DNA TGTGCCTGGAGTGGTCAAAGGGGTCAGCCCCAGCATTTT. Using reference TRBV30 and TRBJ1-5 for the parts outside the CDR3, the full variable domain is SQTIHQWPATLVQPVGSPLSLECTVEGTSNPNLYWYRQAAGRGLQLLFYSVGIGQISSEVPQNLSASRPQDRQFILSSKKLLLSDSGFYLCAWSGQRGQPQHFGDGTRLSIL.

Written as DNA, the CDR3 is TGCGCCAGCAGCCAAGACTCGCCGGCCCGGAACTATGGCTACACCTTC. Its translation is CASSQDSPARNYGYTF. The rearrangement joins TRBV4-3 to TRBJ1-2; D call uncertain. This CDR3 comprises 16 residues. From germline, CDR1 is LGHNA and CDR2 YSLEER. V lost 0 bases to trimming and J lost 2 bases, with 13 bases between them.